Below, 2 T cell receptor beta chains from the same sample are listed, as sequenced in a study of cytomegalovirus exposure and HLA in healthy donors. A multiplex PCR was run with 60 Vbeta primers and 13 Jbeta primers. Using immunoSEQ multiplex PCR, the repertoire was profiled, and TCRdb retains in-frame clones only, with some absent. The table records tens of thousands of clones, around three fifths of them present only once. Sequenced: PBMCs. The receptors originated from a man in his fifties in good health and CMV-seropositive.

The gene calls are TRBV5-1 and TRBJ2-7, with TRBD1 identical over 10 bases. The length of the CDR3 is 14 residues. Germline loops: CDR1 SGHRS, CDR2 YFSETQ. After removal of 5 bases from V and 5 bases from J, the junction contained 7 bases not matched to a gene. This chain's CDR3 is CASSTTGTGDEQYF. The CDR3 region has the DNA TGCGCCAGCAGTACGACCGGGACAGGGGACGAGCAGTACTTC.

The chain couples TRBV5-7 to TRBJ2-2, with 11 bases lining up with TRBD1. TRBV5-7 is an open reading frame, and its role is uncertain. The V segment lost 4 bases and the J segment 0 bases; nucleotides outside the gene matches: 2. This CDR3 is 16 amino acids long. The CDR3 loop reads CASSPGQGANTGELFF. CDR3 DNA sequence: TGTGCCAGCAGCCCGGGACAGGGGGCGAACACCGGGGAGCTGTTTTTT.